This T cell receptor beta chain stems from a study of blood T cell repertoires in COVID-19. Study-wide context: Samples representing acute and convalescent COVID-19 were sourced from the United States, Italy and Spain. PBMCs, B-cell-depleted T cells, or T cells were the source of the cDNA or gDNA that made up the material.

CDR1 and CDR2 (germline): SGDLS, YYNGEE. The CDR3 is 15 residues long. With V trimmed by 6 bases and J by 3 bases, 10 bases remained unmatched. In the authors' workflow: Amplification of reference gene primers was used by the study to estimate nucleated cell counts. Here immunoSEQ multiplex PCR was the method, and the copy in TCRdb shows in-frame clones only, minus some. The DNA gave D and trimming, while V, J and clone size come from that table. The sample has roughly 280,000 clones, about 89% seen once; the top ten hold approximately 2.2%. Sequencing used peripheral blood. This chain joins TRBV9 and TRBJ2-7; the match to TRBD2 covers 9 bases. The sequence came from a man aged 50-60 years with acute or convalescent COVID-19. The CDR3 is CASTPHPSGVYEQYF. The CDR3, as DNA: TGTGCCAGCACCCCCCATCCTAGCGGGGTCTACGAGCAGTACTTC.